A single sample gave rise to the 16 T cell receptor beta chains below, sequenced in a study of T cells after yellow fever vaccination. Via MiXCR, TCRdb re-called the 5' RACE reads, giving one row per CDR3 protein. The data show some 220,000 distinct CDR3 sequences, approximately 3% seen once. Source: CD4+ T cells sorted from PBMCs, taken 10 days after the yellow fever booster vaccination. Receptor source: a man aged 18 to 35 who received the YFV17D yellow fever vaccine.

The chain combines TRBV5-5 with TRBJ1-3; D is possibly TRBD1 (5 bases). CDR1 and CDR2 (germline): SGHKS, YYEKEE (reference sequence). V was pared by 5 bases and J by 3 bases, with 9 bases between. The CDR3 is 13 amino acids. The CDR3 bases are TGTGCCAGCAGTTACAGGAGTGGAAACACCATATATTTT. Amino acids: CASSYRSGNTIYF.

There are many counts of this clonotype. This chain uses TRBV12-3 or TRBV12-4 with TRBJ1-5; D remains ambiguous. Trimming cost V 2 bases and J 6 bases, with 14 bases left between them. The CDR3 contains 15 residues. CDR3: CASSLNLGGLQPQHF. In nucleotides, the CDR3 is TGTGCCAGCAGTTTAAATCTTGGCGGGCTTCAGCCCCAGCATTTT.

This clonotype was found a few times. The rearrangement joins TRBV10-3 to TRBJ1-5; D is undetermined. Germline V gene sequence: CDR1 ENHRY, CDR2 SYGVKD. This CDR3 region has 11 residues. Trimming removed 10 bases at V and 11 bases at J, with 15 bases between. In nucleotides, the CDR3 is TGTGCCACCCGTGGTACGGAGGCCCAGCATTTT. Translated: CATRGTEAQHF.

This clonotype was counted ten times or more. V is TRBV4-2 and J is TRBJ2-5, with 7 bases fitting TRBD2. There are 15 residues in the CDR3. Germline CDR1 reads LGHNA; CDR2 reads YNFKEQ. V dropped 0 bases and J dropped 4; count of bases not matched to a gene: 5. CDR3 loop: CASSQEERGIETQYF. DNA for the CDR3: TGTGCCAGCAGCCAAGAAGAGCGGGGAATAGAGACCCAGTACTTC.

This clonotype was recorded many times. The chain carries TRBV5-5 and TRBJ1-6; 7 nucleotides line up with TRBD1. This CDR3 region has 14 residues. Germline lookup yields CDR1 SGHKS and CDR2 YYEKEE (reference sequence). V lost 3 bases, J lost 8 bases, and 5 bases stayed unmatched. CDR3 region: CASSSTGVDSPLHF. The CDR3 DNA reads TGTGCCAGCAGCTCTACAGGGGTGGATTCACCCCTCCACTTT.

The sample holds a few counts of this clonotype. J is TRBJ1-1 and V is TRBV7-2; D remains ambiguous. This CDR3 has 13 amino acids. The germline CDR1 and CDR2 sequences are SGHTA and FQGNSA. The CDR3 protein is CGTAGMGNTEAFF. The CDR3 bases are TGTGGGACGGCGGGTATGGGGAACACTGAAGCTTTCTTT.

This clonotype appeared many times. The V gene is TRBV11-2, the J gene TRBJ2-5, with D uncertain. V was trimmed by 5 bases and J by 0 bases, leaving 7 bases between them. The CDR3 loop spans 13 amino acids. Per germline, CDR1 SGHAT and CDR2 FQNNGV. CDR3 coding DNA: TGTGCCAGCAGCACCGACAACCAAGAGACCCAGTACTTC. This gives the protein CASSTDNQETQYF.

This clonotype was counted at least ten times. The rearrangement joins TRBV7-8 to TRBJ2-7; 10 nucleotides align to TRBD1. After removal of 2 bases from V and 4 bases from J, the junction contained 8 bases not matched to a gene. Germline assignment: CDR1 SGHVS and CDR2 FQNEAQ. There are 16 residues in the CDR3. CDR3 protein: CASSLPGQGVLYEQYF. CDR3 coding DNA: TGTGCCAGCAGCTTACCCGGACAGGGGGTATTGTACGAGCAGTACTTC.

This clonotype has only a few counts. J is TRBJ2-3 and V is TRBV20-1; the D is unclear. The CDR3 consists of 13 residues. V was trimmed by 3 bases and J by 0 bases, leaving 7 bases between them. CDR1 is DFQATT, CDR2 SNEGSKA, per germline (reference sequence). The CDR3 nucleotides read TGCAGTGCTAGCGGAGCTAGCACAGATACGCAGTATTTT. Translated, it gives CSASGASTDTQYF.

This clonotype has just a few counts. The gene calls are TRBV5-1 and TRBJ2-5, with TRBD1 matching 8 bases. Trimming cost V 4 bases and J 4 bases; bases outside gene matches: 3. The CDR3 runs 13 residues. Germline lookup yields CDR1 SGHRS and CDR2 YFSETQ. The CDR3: CASSRTGPETQYF. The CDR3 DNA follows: TGCGCCAGCAGCCGGACAGGGCCAGAGACCCAGTACTTC.

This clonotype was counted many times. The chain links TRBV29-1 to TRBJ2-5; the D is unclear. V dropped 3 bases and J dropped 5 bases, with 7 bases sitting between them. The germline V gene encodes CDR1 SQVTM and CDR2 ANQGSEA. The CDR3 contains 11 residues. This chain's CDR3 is CSVETTETQYF. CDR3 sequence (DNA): TGCAGCGTTGAGACCACGGAGACCCAGTACTTC.

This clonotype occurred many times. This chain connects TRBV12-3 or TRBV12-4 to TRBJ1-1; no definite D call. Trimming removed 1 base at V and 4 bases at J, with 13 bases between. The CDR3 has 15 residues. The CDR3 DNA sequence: TGTGCCAGCAGTTTAGGTTCGGGGTTCGGCACTGAAGCTTTCTTT. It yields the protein CASSLGSGFGTEAFF.

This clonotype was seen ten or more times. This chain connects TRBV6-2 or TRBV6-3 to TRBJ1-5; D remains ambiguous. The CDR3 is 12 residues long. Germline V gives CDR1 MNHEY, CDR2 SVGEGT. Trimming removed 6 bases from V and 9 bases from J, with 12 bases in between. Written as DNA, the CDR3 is TGTGCCAGCAGATACGGGAACCGGCCCCAGCATTTT. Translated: CASRYGNRPQHF.

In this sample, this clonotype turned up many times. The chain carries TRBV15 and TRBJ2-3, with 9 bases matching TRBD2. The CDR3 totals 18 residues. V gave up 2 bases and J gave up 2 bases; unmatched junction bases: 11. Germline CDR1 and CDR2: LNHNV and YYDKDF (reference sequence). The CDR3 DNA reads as TGTGCCACCAGCAGAAAAAAGGGGCTAGCGGGGCCCACAGATACGCAGTATTTT. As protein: CATSRKKGLAGPTDTQYF.

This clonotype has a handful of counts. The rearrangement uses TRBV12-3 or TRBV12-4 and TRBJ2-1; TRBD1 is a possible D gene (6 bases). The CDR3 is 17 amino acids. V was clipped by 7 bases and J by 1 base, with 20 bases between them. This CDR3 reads CASTLKPHRASYNEQFF. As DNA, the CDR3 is TGTGCCAGCACCTTAAAACCCCACAGGGCTTCCTACAATGAGCAGTTCTTC.

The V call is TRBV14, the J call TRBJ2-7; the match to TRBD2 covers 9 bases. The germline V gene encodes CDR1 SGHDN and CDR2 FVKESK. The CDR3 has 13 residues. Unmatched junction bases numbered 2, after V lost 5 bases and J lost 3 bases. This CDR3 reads CASSVSGGYEQYV. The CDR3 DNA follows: TGTGCCAGCAGCGTTAGCGGGGGCTACGAGCAGTACGTC.